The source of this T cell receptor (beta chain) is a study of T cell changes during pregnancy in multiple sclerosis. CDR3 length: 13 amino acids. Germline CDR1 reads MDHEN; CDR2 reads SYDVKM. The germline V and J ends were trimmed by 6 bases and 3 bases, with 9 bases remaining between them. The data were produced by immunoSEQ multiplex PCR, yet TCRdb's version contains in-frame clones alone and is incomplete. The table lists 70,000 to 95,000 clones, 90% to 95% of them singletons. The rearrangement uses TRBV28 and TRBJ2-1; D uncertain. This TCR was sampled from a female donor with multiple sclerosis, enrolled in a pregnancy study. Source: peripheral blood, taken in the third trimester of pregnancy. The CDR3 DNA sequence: TGTGCCAGCAGCCCCACTGTCTACAATGAGCAGTTCTTC. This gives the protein CASSPTVYNEQFF.